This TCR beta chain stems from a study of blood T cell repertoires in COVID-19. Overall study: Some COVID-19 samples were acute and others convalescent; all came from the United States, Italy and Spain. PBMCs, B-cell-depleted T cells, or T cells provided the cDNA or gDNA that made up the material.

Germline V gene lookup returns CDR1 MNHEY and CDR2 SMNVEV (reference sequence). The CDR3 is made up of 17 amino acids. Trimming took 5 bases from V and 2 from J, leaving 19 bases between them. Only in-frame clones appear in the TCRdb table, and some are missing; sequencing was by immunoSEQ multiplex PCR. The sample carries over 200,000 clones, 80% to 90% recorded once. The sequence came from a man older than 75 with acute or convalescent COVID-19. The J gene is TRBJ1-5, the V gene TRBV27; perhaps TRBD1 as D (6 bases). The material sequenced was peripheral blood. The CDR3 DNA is TGTGCCAGCAGTCCGGACCCACAGGGATGGGGCAATCAGCCCCAGCATTTT. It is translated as CASSPDPQGWGNQPQHF.